Below, one T cell receptor beta chain is given with its context. In the authors' methods: Nucleated cell counts were estimated from reference gene primer amplification. The repertoire was sequenced with immunoSEQ multiplex PCR; TCRdb's copy has only in-frame clones and lacks some. V and J calls plus clone size are reproduced from that table; the DNA served to infer D and trimming. The sample consists of some 110,000 clones, 60% to 85% of them appearing once. The sample originates from a study of blood T cell repertoires in COVID-19. The overall study: Some COVID-19 samples were acute and others convalescent; all came from the United States, Italy and Spain. PBMCs, B-cell-depleted T cells, or T cells provided the cDNA or gDNA that made up the material.

Per the germline V gene, CDR1 is SGHRS and CDR2 is YFSETQ. CDR3 length equals 14 residues. V lost 4 bases, J lost 1 base, and 11 bases lay in between. This receptor was taken from a man between 70 and 80 years old with acute or convalescent COVID-19. The sample consisted of peripheral blood. The chain carries TRBV5-1 and TRBJ1-1; unclear D gene. The CDR3 region is CASSTLRGNTEAFF. The DNA of the CDR3 is TGCGCCAGCAGCACCCTACGGGGGAACACTGAAGCTTTCTTT.